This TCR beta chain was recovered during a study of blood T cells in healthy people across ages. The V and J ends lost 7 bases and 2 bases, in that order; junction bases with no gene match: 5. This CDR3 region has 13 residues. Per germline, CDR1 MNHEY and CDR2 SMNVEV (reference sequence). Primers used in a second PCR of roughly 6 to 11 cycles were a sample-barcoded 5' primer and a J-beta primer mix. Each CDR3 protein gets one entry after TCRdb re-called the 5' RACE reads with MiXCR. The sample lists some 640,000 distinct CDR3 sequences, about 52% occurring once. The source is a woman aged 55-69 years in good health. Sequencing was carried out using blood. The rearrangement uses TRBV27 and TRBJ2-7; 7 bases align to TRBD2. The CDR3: CASKRGLTYEQYF. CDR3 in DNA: TGTGCCAGCAAGCGGGGCCTTACCTACGAGCAGTACTTC.